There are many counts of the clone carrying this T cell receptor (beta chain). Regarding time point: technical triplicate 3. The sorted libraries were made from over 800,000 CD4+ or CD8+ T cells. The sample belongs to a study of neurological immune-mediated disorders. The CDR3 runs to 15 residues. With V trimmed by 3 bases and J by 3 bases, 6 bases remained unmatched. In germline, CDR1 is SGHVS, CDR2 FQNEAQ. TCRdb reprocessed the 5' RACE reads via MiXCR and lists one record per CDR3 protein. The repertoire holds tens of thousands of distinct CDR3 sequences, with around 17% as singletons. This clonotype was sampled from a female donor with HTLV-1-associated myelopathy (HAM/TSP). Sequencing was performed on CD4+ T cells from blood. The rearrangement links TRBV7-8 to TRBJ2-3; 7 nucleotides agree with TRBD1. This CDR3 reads CASSLGRGWTDTQYF. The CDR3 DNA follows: TGTGCCAGCAGCTTGGGCAGGGGGTGGACAGATACGCAGTATTTT. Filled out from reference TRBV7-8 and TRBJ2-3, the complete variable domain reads GAGVSQSPRYKVAKRGQDVALRCDPISGHVSLFWYQQALGQGPEFLTYFQNEAQLDKSGLPSDRFFAERPEGSVSTLKIQRTQQEDSAVYLCASSLGRGWTDTQYFGPGTRLTVL.